This TCR beta chain stems from a study of beta chain features in type 1 diabetes. General study results and limits: A PCR bias possibly favoring shorter templates would apply equally to patients and controls.

Investigators reverse transcribed all isolated RNA, so they sequenced expressed TCRB transcripts. The method was immunoSEQ multiplex PCR; TCRdb's version includes in-frame clones alone and lacks a portion of them. The profile covers approximately 300,000 clones, with approximately 11% appearing a single time and 0.015% taken by the ten largest. This clone was counted a few times. The antigen remains undetermined. The CDR3 extends over 14 amino acids. Trimming removed 0 bases from V and 3 bases from J, with 8 bases in between. Germline-derived CDR1 and CDR2 are KGHSH and LQKENI. The receptor was derived from a woman younger than 45 in good health. The rearrangement uses TRBV18 and TRBJ1-1; D gene ambiguous. The sample taken for sequencing was naive CD4+ T cells from blood. CDR3 residues: CASSPPSLHTEAFF. The CDR3 DNA reads as TGTGCCAGCTCACCACCGTCACTCCACACTGAAGCTTTCTTT.